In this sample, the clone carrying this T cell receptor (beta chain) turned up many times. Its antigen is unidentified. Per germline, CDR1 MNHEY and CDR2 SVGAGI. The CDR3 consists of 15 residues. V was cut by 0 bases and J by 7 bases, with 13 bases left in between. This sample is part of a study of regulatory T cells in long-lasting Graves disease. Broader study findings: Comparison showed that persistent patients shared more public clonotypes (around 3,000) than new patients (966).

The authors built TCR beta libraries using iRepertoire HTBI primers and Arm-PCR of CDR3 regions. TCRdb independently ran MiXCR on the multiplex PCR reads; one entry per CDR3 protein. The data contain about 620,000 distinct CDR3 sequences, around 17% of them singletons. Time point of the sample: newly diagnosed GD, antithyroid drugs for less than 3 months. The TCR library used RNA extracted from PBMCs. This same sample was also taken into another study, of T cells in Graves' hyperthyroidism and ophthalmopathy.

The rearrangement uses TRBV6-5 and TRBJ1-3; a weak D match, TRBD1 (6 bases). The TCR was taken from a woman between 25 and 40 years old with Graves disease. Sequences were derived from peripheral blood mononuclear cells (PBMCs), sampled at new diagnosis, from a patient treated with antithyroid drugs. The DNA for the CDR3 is TGTGCCAGCAGTTACTCCCCCAGGGGAGGGAACACCATATATTTT. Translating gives CASSYSPRGGNTIYF.